This record looks at one T cell receptor beta chain sequence and its context. Its specificity is unknown. This sample was taken from a study of long-term antiretroviral therapy in people with HIV. General study results and limits: There were no data on ART adherence, viral resistance or therapy changes, a gap that limits inferences about post-ART repertoire changes. Controls had broader CDR3 length ranges than HIV repertoires did. Those clones which expanded before ART made up the dominant part of the repertoire at all time points.

Version v3.0 of the immunoSEQ assay was performed at survey level. The repertoire was sequenced with immunoSEQ multiplex PCR; TCRdb's copy has only in-frame clones and lacks some. The repertoire holds 15,000 to 20,000 clones, with roughly four fifths as singletons. The CDR3 has 13 residues. Germline V lookup: CDR1 SGHDN, CDR2 FVKESK. Trimming stripped 1 base from V and 4 bases from J, with 7 bases between. The rearrangement uses TRBV14 and TRBJ1-2, with unresolved D. The sequenced sample was unsorted PBMCs, obtained 0.3 years after starting antiretroviral therapy. This sequence originates from a man younger than 35 with HIV. DNA for the CDR3: TGTGCCAGCAGCCAAGGGCCCCTCTATGGCTACACCTTC. This gives the protein CASSQGPLYGYTF.